These T cell receptor beta chains were read from a single sample in a study of cytomegalovirus exposure and HLA in healthy donors. Some clones are missing from TCRdb's copy, which holds only in-frame ones; the method was immunoSEQ multiplex PCR. The sample contains 150,000 to 200,000 clones, roughly 80% of which appear only once. Sequencing input: PBMCs. The receptors here all came from a male donor in good health and CMV-seropositive. Each CDR3 is given with its conserved first and last residue. The D gene is left open where the match is weak. Clone size is shown for a subset of rows, as once, few, many or a class of expanded clone.

TRBJ2-1 once TRBD2 TRBV4-2 TGTGCCAGCAGCCCAAGGACTAGCGGGGGGGACGGGGAGTTCTTC CASSPRTSGGDGEFF
TRBJ1-3 . TRBD1 TRBV5-5 TGTGCCAGCAGCTTATGGACAGGGGGTTCTGGAAACACCATATATTTT CASSLWTGGSGNTIYF
TRBJ1-2 . . TRBV20-1 TGCAGTGCTAGTTTGGGAGATGGCTACACCTTC CSASLGDGYTF
TRBJ1-2 . . TRBV7-2 TGTGCCAGCAGCTTAGCGGATGTGACAGCCTATGGCTACACCTTC CASSLADVTAYGYTF
TRBJ2-7 . . TRBV6-6 TGTGCCAGTGGGTCTCGAGCGGCCGTCCTCGAGCAGTACTTC CASGSRAAVLEQYF
TRBJ1-3 . . TRBV6-5 TGTGCCAGCAGTGAAGCGGGCGGAAACACCATATATTTT CASSEAGGNTIYF
TRBJ2-4 . TRBD1 TRBV9 TGTGCCAGCAGCGCGACAGGGTTTGGAAACATTCAGTACTTC CASSATGFGNIQYF
TRBJ1-5 few . TRBV19 TGTGCCAGTAGGGCAGACTACAATCAGCCCCAGCATTTT CASRADYNQPQHF
TRBJ2-7 . . TRBV9 TGTGCCAGCAGCGGGGACATGGGTGCCTACGAGCAGTACTTC CASSGDMGAYEQYF
TRBJ2-7 . . TRBV28 TGTGCCAGCAGGTCAAACCGGGACATATTCTACGAGCAGTACTTC CASRSNRDIFYEQYF
TRBJ1-3 . . TRBV29-1 TGCAGCGTCCACGAGGGCAGAGACTCTGGAAACACCATATATTTT CSVHEGRDSGNTIYF
TRBJ2-7 once TRBD2 TRBV5-6 TGTGCCAGCAGCTTACCGGGAGGTAGACACGAGCAGTACTTC CASSLPGGRHEQYF
TRBJ1-4 . . TRBV9 TGTGCCAGCAGCCTCTCAGGGGTGGGGGAAAAACTGTTTTTT CASSLSGVGEKLFF
TRBJ2-7 once . TRBV6-1 TGTGCCAGCAGTGAACTAGGAAATTACGAGCAGTACTTC CASSELGNYEQYF
TRBJ1-3 . . TRBV18 TGTGCCAGCTCACCTACAGGGAGCTCTGGAAACACCATATATTTT CASSPTGSSGNTIYF
TRBJ1-1 . . TRBV18 TGTGCCAGCTCCCGAGGACCCGGGACATTGAACACTGAAGCTTTCTTT CASSRGPGTLNTEAFF
TRBJ2-1 . . TRBV27 TGTGCCAGCACCCTAGGACCCCGAGGGTACGAGCAGTTCTTC CASTLGPRGYEQFF
TRBJ1-2 few . TRBV18 TGTGCCAGCTCACCGGCAGGGCGAAGTTTGTGGGGCTACACCTTC CASSPAGRSLWGYTF
TRBJ2-1 . TRBD1 TRBV28 TGTGCCAGCAGTTTCGGGGTGAGACAGGGGAAGAACAATGAGCAGTTCTTC CASSFGVRQGKNNEQFF
TRBJ2-2 once TRBD2 TRBV7-3 TGTGCCAGCAGCTTATTAGCGGGGACGAACACCGGGGAGCTGTTTTTT CASSLLAGTNTGELFF
TRBJ1-2 . TRBD1 TRBV2 TGTGCCAGCACCGGGACAGGGACTGGCTACACCTTC CASTGTGTGYTF
TRBJ2-5 . TRBD1 TRBV6-1 TGTGCCAGCAGCATAGAGGGACAGGGGGGAGAGACCCAGTACTTC CASSIEGQGGETQYF
TRBJ2-3 few . TRBV28 TGTGCCAGCAGTTCCCAATCGTGGCGGCGGGGATATACGCAGTATTTT CASSSQSWRRGYTQYF
TRBJ1-4 . . TRBV7-8 TGTGCCAGCAGCTTAGATCGGGGTTTATGGGAAAAACTGTTTTTT CASSLDRGLWEKLFF
TRBJ2-3 . TRBD2 TRBV5-4 TGTGCCAGCAGCTCCCTAGGAGCGGGGGTCGCAGATACGCAGTATTTT CASSSLGAGVADTQYF
TRBJ2-7 . . TRBV7-8 TGTGCCAGCAGCCTAACCTACGAGCAGTACTTC CASSLTYEQYF
TRBJ1-5 . . TRBV10-3 TGTGCCATCAGTGAAGAGTTTCAGGCCGGTCAGCCCCAGCATTTT CAISEEFQAGQPQHF
TRBJ1-1 . TRBD1 TRBV19 TGTGCCAGCTTACCGACAGGGTTTATGAACACTGAAGCTTTCTTT CASLPTGFMNTEAFF
TRBJ1-1 . . TRBV7-2 TGTGCCAGCAGTCCCTCGAGGTGGCCCCGGGACTCTCTTAGTAGTGAAGCTTTCTTT CASSPSRWPRDSLSSEAFF
TRBJ2-7 once TRBD1 TRBV29-1 TGCAGCGTTGGCGGAAAACAGGGGGCTAGGACCGAGCAGTACTTC CSVGGKQGARTEQYF
TRBJ2-7 . TRBD1 TRBV7-6 TGTGCCAGCAGCCCCGGACAGGGAAAGTCATCCTACGAGCAGTACTTC CASSPGQGKSSYEQYF
TRBJ2-2 . TRBD2 TRBV7-2 TGTGCCAGCAGCTTAGCGCCTAGCGGGAGGGACACCGGGGAGCTGTTTTTT CASSLAPSGRDTGELFF
TRBJ2-7 few TRBD2 TRBV19 TGTGCCACCATGACTAGCGGCTACGAGCAGTACTTC CATMTSGYEQYF
TRBJ2-3 . TRBD1 TRBV11-2 TGTGCCAGCAGCTTAGGACAGGGCGGTTCAGATACGCAGTATTTT CASSLGQGGSDTQYF
TRBJ1-2 . . TRBV5-4 TGTGCCAGCAGTTCAATCGCGGGGGGCGATGGCTACACCTTC CASSSIAGGDGYTF
TRBJ2-6 . . TRBV5-1 TGCGCCAGCAGCTTATCAGGGGCTGGGGCCAACGTCCTGACTTTC CASSLSGAGANVLTF
TRBJ2-7 . TRBD1 TRBV9 TGTGCCAGCAGCACCTCAACAGGGGCCGAGCAGTACTTC CASSTSTGAEQYF
TRBJ2-7 few . TRBV25-1 TGTGCCAGCTCGTACAGGGCCGAGCAGTACTTC CASSYRAEQYF
TRBJ2-2 . . TRBV7-2 TGTGCCAGCAGCTTATACAGACAGGCCTCGCGAACCGGGGAGCTGTTTTTT CASSLYRQASRTGELFF
TRBJ2-3 . TRBD2 TRBV11-3 TGTGCCAGCAGCAACACGAGACTAGCGGGAGACACAGATACGCAGTATTTT CASSNTRLAGDTDTQYF
TRBJ2-4 once . TRBV7-2 TGTGCCAGCAGCTTACAGGGCAGAAACATTCAGTACTTC CASSLQGRNIQYF
TRBJ2-2 . . TRBV6-5 TGTGCCAGCAGAGTTGACAGACTCCCCACCGGGGAGCTGTTTTTT CASRVDRLPTGELFF
TRBJ2-2 few TRBD1 TRBV29-1 TGCAGCGTGAGGGCACAGGGGGTCAACACCGGGGAGCTGTTTTTT CSVRAQGVNTGELFF
TRBJ1-2 . TRBD1 TRBV15 TGTGCCACCAGCAGAGACAGGGGGCCCTACGGCTATGGCTACACCTTC CATSRDRGPYGYGYTF
TRBJ2-5 . . TRBV30 TGTGCCTGGAGTAGAAACACAGGGTCCGGAGAGACCCAGTACTTC CAWSRNTGSGETQYF
TRBJ2-7 few TRBD1 TRBV19 TGTGCCAGTAGTATAGAAGGCAGGGGGTACGAGCAGTACTTC CASSIEGRGYEQYF
TRBJ1-5 . TRBD1 TRBV4-3 TGCGCCAGCAGCCAAGGACAGGGGAATCAGCCCCAGCATTTT CASSQGQGNQPQHF
TRBJ1-2 . . TRBV19 TGTGCCAGTAGTATAGAGTACGGAGGAAACTATGGCTACACCTTC CASSIEYGGNYGYTF
TRBJ1-1 . TRBD1 TRBV14 TGTGCCAGCAGCCCACAACAGGGGTTTTACACTGAAGCTTTCTTT CASSPQQGFYTEAFF
TRBJ2-3 . TRBD2 TRBV7-2 TGTGCCAGCAGTTCCACAATTAGCGGGACGTACACAGATACGCAGTATTTT CASSSTISGTYTDTQYF
TRBJ1-2 . . TRBV2 TGTGCCAGCAGTGAATATCAGGACTCCCCGGGTGGCTACACCTTC CASSEYQDSPGGYTF
TRBJ2-3 . TRBD2 TRBV19 TGTGCCAGTAGTGCTAGCGGGGCAAACACAGATACGCAGTATTTT CASSASGANTDTQYF
TRBJ1-4 . . TRBV5-1 TGCGCCAGCAGCTTACAGGGAAAGGATGAAAAACTGTTTTTT CASSLQGKDEKLFF
TRBJ2-5 few . TRBV6-5 TGTGCCAGCAGTTACTCGGGTGCGGGAAACCAAGAGACCCAGTACTTC CASSYSGAGNQETQYF
TRBJ2-7 . TRBD2 TRBV7-6 TGTGCCAGCAGCTTAAGCTCAGCGGGAGGGCCTTACGAGCAGTACTTC CASSLSSAGGPYEQYF